The entry below gives a single T cell receptor (beta chain) sequence along with its context. An end of the junction differs from the germline gene, which may be a read error. Using RNA transcripts as the source, TCR beta CDR3 regions were amplified. The HTBI primer set drove a first-round RT-PCR of the TCR CDR3. TCRdb reprocessed the multiplex PCR reads via MiXCR and lists one record per CDR3 protein. The data hold over 45,000 distinct CDR3 sequences, with around 50% observed a single time. This CDR3 has 14 residues. Germline V gene sequence: CDR1 SGHVS, CDR2 FQNEAQ. Clinical Activity Scores of at least 3, NOSPECS grades of at least 4 and durations under 3 months characterized ophthalmopathy patients. Uncontrolled infections, other autoimmune diseases, pregnancy or lactation led to exclusion of patients. Diagnosis rested on symptoms, serum thyroxine and TRAb, thyroid ultrasound, and orbital computed tomography.

This entry comes from a study of T cells in Graves' hyperthyroidism and ophthalmopathy. The TCR originated in a woman aged 30 to 39 with Graves' ophthalmopathy. The rearrangement uses TRBV7-8 and TRBJ2-1; perhaps TRBD2 as D (5 bases). Material: blood. CDR3: CASSRELVGNEQFF. The CDR3 DNA reads TGTGCCAGCAGCCGGGAACTAGTGGGCAATGAGCAATTCTTC.